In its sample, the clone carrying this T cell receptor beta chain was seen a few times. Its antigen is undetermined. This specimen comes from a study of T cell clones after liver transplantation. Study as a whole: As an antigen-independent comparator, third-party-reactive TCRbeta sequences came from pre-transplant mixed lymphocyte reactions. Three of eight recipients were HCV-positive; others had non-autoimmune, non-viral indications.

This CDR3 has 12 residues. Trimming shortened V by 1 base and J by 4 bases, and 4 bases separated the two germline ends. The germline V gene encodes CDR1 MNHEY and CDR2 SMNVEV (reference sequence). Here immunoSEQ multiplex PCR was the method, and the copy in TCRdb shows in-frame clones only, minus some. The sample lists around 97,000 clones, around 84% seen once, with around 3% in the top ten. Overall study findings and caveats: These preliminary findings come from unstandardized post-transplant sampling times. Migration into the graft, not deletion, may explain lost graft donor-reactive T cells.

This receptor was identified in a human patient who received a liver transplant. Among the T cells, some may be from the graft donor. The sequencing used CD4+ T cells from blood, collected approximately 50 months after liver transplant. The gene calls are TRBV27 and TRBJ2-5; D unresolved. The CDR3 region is CASSLWGETQYF. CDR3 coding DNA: TGTGCCAGCAGTTTATGGGGAGAGACCCAGTACTTC.